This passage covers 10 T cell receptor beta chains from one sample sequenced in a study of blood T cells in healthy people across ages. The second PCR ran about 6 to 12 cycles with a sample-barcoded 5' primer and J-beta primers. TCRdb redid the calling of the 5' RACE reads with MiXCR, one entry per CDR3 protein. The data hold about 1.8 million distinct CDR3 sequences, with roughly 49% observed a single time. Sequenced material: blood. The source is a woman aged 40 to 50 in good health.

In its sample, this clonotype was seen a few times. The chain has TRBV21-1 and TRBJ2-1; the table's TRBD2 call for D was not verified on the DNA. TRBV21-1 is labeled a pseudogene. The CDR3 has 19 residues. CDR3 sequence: CASSKAQGLMDHIVDEQFF. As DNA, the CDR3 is TGTGCCAGCAGCAAGGCACAGGGACTAATGGACCACATTGTCGATGAGCAGTTCTTC.

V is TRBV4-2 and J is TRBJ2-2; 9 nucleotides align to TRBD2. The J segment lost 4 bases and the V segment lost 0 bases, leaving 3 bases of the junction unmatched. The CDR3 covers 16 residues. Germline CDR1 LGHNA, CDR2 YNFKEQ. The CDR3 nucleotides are TGTGCCAGCAGCCAAGATGGCGGGGGGGCCACCGGGGAGCTGTTTTTT. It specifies CASSQDGGGATGELFF.

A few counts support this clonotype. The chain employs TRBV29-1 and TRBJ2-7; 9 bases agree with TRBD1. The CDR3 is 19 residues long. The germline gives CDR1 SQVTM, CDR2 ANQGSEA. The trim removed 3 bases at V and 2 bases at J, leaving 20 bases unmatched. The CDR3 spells CSVEARKITGTGFPYEQYF. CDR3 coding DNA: TGCAGCGTTGAGGCCCGAAAAATTACCGGGACAGGGTTTCCCTACGAGCAGTACTTC.

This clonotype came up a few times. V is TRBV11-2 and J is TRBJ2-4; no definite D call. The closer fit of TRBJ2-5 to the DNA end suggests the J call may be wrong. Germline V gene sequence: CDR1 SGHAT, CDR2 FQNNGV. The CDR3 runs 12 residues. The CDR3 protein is CASSLLYETQYF. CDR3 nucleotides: TGTGCCAGCAGCTTATTGTACGAGACCCAGTACTTC.

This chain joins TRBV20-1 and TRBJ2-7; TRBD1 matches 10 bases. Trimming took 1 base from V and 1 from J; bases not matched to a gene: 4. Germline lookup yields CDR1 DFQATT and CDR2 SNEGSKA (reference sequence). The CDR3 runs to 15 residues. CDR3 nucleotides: TGCAGTGCTAGAGCGGGGACAGGGGTGTCCTACGAGCAGTACTTC. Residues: CSARAGTGVSYEQYF.

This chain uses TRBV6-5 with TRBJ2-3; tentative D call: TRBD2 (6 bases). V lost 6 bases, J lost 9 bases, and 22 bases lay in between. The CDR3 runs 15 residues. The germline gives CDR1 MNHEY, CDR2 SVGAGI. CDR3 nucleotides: TGTGCCAGCAGAGCCGGGGACTCGAGCGCAGGGACGCAGTATTTT. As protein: CASRAGDSSAGTQYF.

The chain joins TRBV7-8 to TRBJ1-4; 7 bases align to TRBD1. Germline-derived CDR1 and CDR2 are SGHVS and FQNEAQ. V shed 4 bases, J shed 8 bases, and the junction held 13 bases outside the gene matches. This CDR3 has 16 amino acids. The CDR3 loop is CASSWAPDRVDEKLFF. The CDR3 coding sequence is TGTGCCAGCAGCTGGGCCCCCGACAGGGTTGACGAAAAACTGTTTTTT.

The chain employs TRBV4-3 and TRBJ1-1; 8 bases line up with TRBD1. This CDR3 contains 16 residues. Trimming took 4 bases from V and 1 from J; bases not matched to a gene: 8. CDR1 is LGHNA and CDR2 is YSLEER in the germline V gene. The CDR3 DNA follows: TGCGCCAGCAGCCCGGACCGGACAGGGCCGAACACTGAAGCTTTCTTT. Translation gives CASSPDRTGPNTEAFF.

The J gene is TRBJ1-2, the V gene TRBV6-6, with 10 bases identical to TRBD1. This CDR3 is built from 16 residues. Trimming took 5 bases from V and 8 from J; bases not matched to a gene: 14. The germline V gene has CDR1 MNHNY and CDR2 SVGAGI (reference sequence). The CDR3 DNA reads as TGTGCCAGCAGTGACAGACAGGGGGCGCAGGCCGGCGGCTACACCTTC. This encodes CASSDRQGAQAGGYTF.

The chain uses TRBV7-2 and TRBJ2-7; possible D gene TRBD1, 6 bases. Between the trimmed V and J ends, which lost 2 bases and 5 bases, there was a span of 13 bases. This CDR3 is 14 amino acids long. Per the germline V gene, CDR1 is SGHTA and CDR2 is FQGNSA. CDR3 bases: TGTGCCAGCAGCTTATTTGGGGGCTGGGACGAGCAGTACTTC. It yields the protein CASSLFGGWDEQYF.